The 4 T cell receptor beta chains listed next were all sequenced from one sample in a study of blood T cell repertoires in COVID-19. Assay: immunoSEQ multiplex PCR; the TCRdb copy retains only in-frame clones and omits some. The sample records 250,000 to 400,000 clones, 70% to 90% being singletons. The sequencing sample was made of peripheral blood. The receptor source for this set is a woman in her 30s with COVID-19, enrolled during active disease.

The chain is built from TRBV5-1 and TRBJ1-4; D is uncertain. Germline V gene data show CDR1 as SGHRS and CDR2 as YFSETQ. Trimming cost V 1 base and J 4 bases, with 17 bases left between them. The CDR3 sequence is 17 residues long. The CDR3 DNA sequence: TGCGCCAGCAGCTTGTCCACGGGTGGAGCGAATAATGAAAAACTGTTTTTT. Protein sequence: CASSLSTGGANNEKLFF.

The gene calls are TRBV5-1 and TRBJ1-3; TRBD1 aligns across 8 bases. Germline CDR1 and CDR2: SGHRS and YFSETQ. V trimming: 1 base; J trimming: 4 bases; junction bases outside the gene matches: 13. This CDR3 has 18 amino acids. The CDR3 region has the DNA TGCGCCAGCAGCTTGAGGCTAACAGGGGGTAAAACCGGAAACACCATATATTTT. This gives the protein CASSLRLTGGKTGNTIYF.

The gene calls are TRBV7-2 and TRBJ1-2; D possibly corresponds to TRBD1 (6 bases). Germline-derived CDR1 and CDR2 are SGHTA and FQGNSA. This CDR3 comprises 14 residues. Trimming stripped 5 bases from V and 4 bases from J, with 14 bases between. CDR3 bases: TGTGCCAGCAGCCCTCGAAGGACAGCCTATGGCTACACCTTC. Protein: CASSPRRTAYGYTF.

The chain couples TRBV7-2 to TRBJ2-5, with D possibly being TRBD2 (6 bases). Trimming removed 1 base at V and 0 bases at J, with 15 bases between. CDR1 and CDR2 from the germline V gene are SGHTA and FQGNSA. This CDR3 has 17 amino acids. DNA of the CDR3: TGTGCCAGCAGCTTAGAGGGACCGGGACTTTACCAAGAGACCCAGTACTTC. Protein product: CASSLEGPGLYQETQYF.